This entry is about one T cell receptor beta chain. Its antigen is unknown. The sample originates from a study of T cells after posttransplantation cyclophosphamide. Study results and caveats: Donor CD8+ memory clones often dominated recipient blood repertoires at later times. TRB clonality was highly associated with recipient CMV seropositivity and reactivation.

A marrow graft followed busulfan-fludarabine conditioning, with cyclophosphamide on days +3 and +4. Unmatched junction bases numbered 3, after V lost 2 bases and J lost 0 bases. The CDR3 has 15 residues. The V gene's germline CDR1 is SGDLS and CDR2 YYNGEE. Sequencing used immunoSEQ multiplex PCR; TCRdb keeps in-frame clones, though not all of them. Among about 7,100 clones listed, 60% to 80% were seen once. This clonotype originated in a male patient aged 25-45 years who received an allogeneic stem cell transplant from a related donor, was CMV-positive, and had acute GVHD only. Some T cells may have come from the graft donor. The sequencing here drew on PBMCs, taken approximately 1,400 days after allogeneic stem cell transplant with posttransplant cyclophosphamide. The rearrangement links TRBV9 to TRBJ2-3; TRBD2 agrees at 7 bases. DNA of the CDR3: TGTGCCAGCAGCGTTTCTAGCGGTAGCACAGATACGCAGTATTTT. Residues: CASSVSSGSTDTQYF.